The present entry profiles one TCR beta chain with its context. Profiling relied on immunoSEQ multiplex PCR, and the TCRdb table lists in-frame clones only, not all of them. The sample lists 150,000 or so clones, 80% to 95% seen once, with approximately 0.7% in the top ten. The data were obtained in a study of control samples from healthy donors and cancer patients. V lost 4 bases and J lost 4; bases outside the gene matches: 7. Per the germline V gene, CDR1 is LGHNA and CDR2 is YNFKEQ. The length of the CDR3 is 15 residues. The chain joins TRBV4-2 to TRBJ2-1; 7 nucleotides line up with TRBD2. This receptor was taken from a woman aged 25 to 39 in good health. The sample was blood. Here the CDR3 DNA reads TGTGCCAGCAGCCTTCCTCCGGGACTATACAATGAGCAGTTCTTC. It specifies CASSLPPGLYNEQFF.